This T cell receptor beta chain stems from a study of OX40 agonist ivuxolimab in advanced cancers. Study-wide context: The treatment was a fully human IgG2 OX40 agonist, ivuxolimab. In this trial design, patients received ivuxolimab intravenously at 0.01 to 10 mg/kg every 2 weeks.

Looked up from germline, CDR1 is SGHVS and CDR2 is FQNEAQ. Trimming pared 5 bases from V and 4 bases from J, leaving 14 bases between. The CDR3 sequence is 14 residues long. General study findings and limits: Researchers report that CD8+ T cells had, on average, more expanded clones than CD4+. Some of the lowest clonal expansion was seen in partial responders at 0.1-3.0 mg/kg.

This table comes from immunoSEQ multiplex PCR, and its TCRdb copy is limited to in-frame clones, with some not included. The data show tens of thousands of clones, about 86% seen once. A word on this clone: Its matching antigen is unknown.

Sequenced material: CD4+ or CD8+ T cells sorted from blood, taken in a trial of the OX40 agonist ivuxolimab. This clonotype was sampled from an adult with an advanced solid tumor such as melanoma, head and neck, liver or kidney cancer. The chain couples TRBV7-8 to TRBJ1-1; a possible D gene is TRBD1 (6 bases). The CDR3 sequence: CASSRGGDGTEAFF. The CDR3 coding sequence is TGTGCCAGCAGCCGAGGGGGGGACGGCACTGAAGCTTTCTTT. Variable domain in full (rest from reference TRBV7-8 and TRBJ1-1): GAGVSQSPRYKVAKRGQDVALRCDPISGHVSLFWYQQALGQGPEFLTYFQNEAQLDKSGLPSDRFFAERPEGSVSTLKIQRTQQEDSAVYLCASSRGGDGTEAFFGQGTRLTVV.